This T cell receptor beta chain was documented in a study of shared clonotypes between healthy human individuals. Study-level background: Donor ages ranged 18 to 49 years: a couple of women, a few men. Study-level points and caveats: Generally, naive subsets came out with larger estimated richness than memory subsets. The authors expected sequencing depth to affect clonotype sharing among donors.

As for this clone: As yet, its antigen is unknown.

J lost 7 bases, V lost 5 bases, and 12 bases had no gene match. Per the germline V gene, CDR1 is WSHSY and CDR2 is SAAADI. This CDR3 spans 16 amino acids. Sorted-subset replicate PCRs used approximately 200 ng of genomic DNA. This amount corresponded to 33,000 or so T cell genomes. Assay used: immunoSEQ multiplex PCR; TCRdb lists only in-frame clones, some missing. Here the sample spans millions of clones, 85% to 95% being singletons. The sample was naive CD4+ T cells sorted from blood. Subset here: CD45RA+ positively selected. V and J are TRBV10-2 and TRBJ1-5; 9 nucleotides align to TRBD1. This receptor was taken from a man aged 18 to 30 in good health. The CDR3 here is CASSRTPGQGIQPQHF. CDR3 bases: TGCGCCAGCAGTCGAACCCCCGGACAGGGGATCCAGCCCCAGCATTTT.